This T cell receptor (beta chain) was profiled in a study of blood T cell repertoires in COVID-19. As for the study in general: Specimens from acute and convalescent COVID-19 originated in the United States, Italy and Spain.

Original data processing: Amplification of reference gene primers provided the estimated nucleated cell counts. Profiling relied on immunoSEQ multiplex PCR, and the TCRdb table lists in-frame clones only, not all of them. The V and J calls and the clone size are those of that table, but D and trimming were determined from the DNA. Of roughly 350,000 clones in the sample, more than 75% were seen once. Germline CDR1 and CDR2: SNHLY and FYNNEI. This CDR3 is 15 amino acids long. Between the trimmed V and J ends, which lost 3 bases and 4 bases, there was a span of 10 bases. The chain couples TRBV2 to TRBJ2-6; a weak D match, TRBD1 (5 bases). The clonotype was recovered from a woman aged 45-65 years with active or convalescent COVID-19. The specimen sequenced was peripheral blood. CDR3 sequence reads: CASSDIGAGANVLTF. CDR3 in DNA: TGTGCCAGCAGTGATATAGGGGCAGGGGCCAACGTCCTGACTTTC. Complete variable domain (other parts from reference TRBV2 and TRBJ2-6): EPEVTQTPSHQVTQMGQEVILRCVPISNHLYFYWYRQILGQKVEFLVSFYNNEISEKSEIFDDQFSVERPDGSNFTLKIRSTKLEDSAMYFCASSDIGAGANVLTFGAGSRLTVL.